A single T cell receptor beta chain is shown here with its context. The V gene lost 3 bases and the J gene lost 2 bases, with 12 bases spanning the gap. This CDR3 is 15 amino acids long. The germline gives CDR1 LGHNA, CDR2 YSLEER. Time point denoted: sample taken at primary tumor resection. Samples came from around 70 TRACERx patients with untreated early-stage lung cancer. These data come from a study of spatial heterogeneity in lung cancer. Overall study context: Detection of beta-chain sequences consistently exceeded that of alpha-chain sequences. TCR and UMI combinations that were unique each appeared, on average, more than ten times in raw reads.

TCRdb independently ran MiXCR on the 5' RACE reads; one entry per CDR3 protein. The table has over 45,000 distinct CDR3 sequences, over 4.5% seen once. V and J are TRBV4-3 and TRBJ2-3, with a weak D call TRBD2 (6 bases). The sequence derives from a male donor with early-stage non-small cell lung cancer. The material was PBMCs, obtained at surgery. The CDR3 loop reads CASSQQTRDTDTQYF. CDR3 in DNA: TGCGCCAGCAGCCAGCAGACTAGGGACACAGATACGCAGTATTTT.